A single sample gave rise to the 17 T cell receptor beta chains below, sequenced in a study of T-cell memory formation after mild COVID-19. TCRdb re-derived calls from the 5' RACE reads in MiXCR, one entry per CDR3 protein. The table shows roughly 130,000 distinct CDR3 sequences, with about a sixth occurring only once. Material for sequencing was PBMCs or a T cell subset sorted from them (not recorded which). The source of these receptors is a man aged 18 to 29 who had mild COVID-19 (a few samples of this study predate the infection). Cell type and time point are not known.

This clonotype came up many times. The chain joins TRBV4-3 to TRBJ2-6; D is ambiguous. V was clipped by 4 bases and J by 1 base, with 5 bases between them. Germline-derived CDR1 and CDR2 are LGHNA and YSLEER. The length of the CDR3 is 14 residues. CDR3 DNA: TGCGCCAGCAGCCTGCGGTCTGGGGCCAACGTCCTGACTTTC. This encodes CASSLRSGANVLTF.

The chain joins TRBV7-2 to TRBJ2-3; the D is unclear. V dropped 5 bases and J dropped 2 bases, with 5 bases sitting between them. Germline CDR1 reads SGHTA; CDR2 reads FQGNSA. CDR3 length equals 12 residues. CDR3 DNA sequence: TGTGCCAGCAGCATTTACACAGATACGCAGTATTTT. Protein product: CASSIYTDTQYF.

The CDR3 protein is CASSPDRGNYGYTF. The CDR3 coding sequence is TGTGCCAGCAGCCCAGACAGGGGGAACTATGGCTACACCTTC. This rearrangement joins TRBV6-5 to TRBJ1-2; 9 bases are a match to TRBD1. J lost 2 bases, V lost 6 bases, and 4 bases had no gene match. Germline CDR1 MNHEY, CDR2 SVGAGI. CDR3 length: 14 amino acids.

This clonotype was seen a handful of times. The chain combines TRBV27 with TRBJ1-2, with 12 bases that match TRBD1. Germline CDR1 is MNHEY and CDR2 is SMNVEV (reference sequence). CDR3 length: 13 amino acids. Unmatched junction bases numbered 4, after V lost 5 bases and J lost 9 bases. CDR3 loop: CASSPGQGASYTF. The CDR3 DNA reads TGTGCCAGCAGTCCGGGACAGGGGGCGAGCTACACCTTC.

The chain carries TRBV27 and TRBJ2-7; D is uncertain. V lost 6 bases and J lost 3, with 6 bases in between. Germline assignment: CDR1 MNHEY and CDR2 SMNVEV (reference sequence). This CDR3 has 11 residues. CDR3 sequence: CASSSNYEQYV. Here the CDR3 DNA reads TGTGCCAGCAGCTCCAACTACGAGCAGTACGTC.

The chain couples TRBV4-2 to TRBJ2-1; no clear D. Germline CDR1 reads LGHNA; CDR2 reads YNFKEQ. V lost 0 bases and J 8 bases, leaving 11 bases between the germline ends. The CDR3 has 14 amino acids. The CDR3 region has the DNA TGTGCCAGCAGCCAAGAGCTTCGCGCATATGAGCAGTTCTTC. Translated: CASSQELRAYEQFF.

This clonotype was counted between two and nine times. V and J are TRBV6-5 and TRBJ2-7, with D perhaps matching TRBD1 (6 bases). Looked up from germline, CDR1 is MNHEY and CDR2 is SVGAGI. The CDR3 runs 13 residues. V was trimmed by 6 bases and J by 7 bases, leaving 16 bases between them. The CDR3, as DNA: TGTGCCAGCAGATCCATCTGGGGGCAAGAGCAGTACGTC. This translates into CASRSIWGQEQYV.

The chain couples TRBV5-1 to TRBJ2-3; D is ambiguous. CDR1 and CDR2 from the germline V gene are SGHRS and YFSETQ. V was trimmed by 0 bases and J by 2 bases, leaving 13 bases between them. This CDR3 has 16 amino acids. The CDR3 region is CASSLADLWSTDTQYF. The CDR3, as DNA: TGCGCCAGCAGCTTGGCAGATCTATGGTCCACAGATACGCAGTATTTT.

The V gene is TRBV20-1, the J gene TRBJ2-5, with 9 bases lining up with TRBD2. J was trimmed by 4 bases and V by 5 bases; bases with no gene match: 11. The CDR3 extends over 15 amino acids. The germline V gene encodes CDR1 DFQATT and CDR2 SNEGSKA (reference sequence). The CDR3 region is CSAAPSVRGGETQYF. Written as DNA, the CDR3 is TGCAGTGCTGCCCCGAGTGTGCGGGGGGGAGAGACCCAGTACTTC.

This chain links TRBV5-1 with TRBJ2-7; 9 nucleotides line up with TRBD1. Losses at the gene ends were 0 bases for V and 3 bases for J; bases not matched to a gene: 1. Germline V CDR1 and CDR2: SGHRS, YFSETQ. CDR3 length: 14 amino acids. This chain's CDR3 is CASSLGTGVYEQYV. The CDR3 DNA is TGCGCCAGCAGCTTGGGGACAGGGGTCTACGAGCAGTACGTC.

The table lists this clonotype with a few counts. The chain combines TRBV5-1 with TRBJ2-3, with TRBD1 as a possible D gene (6 bases). The V and J ends lost 3 bases and 6 bases respectively, with 20 bases between them. From germline, CDR1 is SGHRS and CDR2 YFSETQ. The CDR3 is 16 amino acids. The DNA for the CDR3 is TGCGCCAGCAGCTCCCGGCTAGTTGGGGGCATTGATACGCAGTATTTT. Its translation is CASSSRLVGGIDTQYF.

Here the CDR3 reads CATSLGVGRTDTQYF. The CDR3, as DNA: TGTGCCACCTCCCTGGGTGTTGGGCGCACAGATACGCAGTATTTT. This chain connects TRBV24-1 to TRBJ2-3; D unclear. Germline V lookup: CDR1 KGHDR, CDR2 SFDVKD. Between the trimmed V and J ends, which lost 9 bases and 1 base, there was a span of 16 bases. This CDR3 comprises 15 residues.

V gene TRBV30 combines with J gene TRBJ1-5; maybe TRBD1 (5 bases). V was shortened by 5 bases and J by 10 bases, with 12 bases between the two germline ends. CDR1 is GTSNPN and CDR2 is SVGIG in the germline V gene (reference sequence). The CDR3 covers 11 residues. CDR3 nucleotide sequence: TGTGCCTGGGGGACTAGCGGACCCCAGCATTTT. It is translated as CAWGTSGPQHF. Complete variable domain (other parts from reference TRBV30 and TRBJ1-5): SQTIHQWPATLVQPVGSPLSLECTVEGTSNPNLYWYRQAAGRGLQLLFYSVGIGQISSEVPQNLSASRPQDRQFILSSKKLLLSDSGFYLCAWGTSGPQHFGDGTRLSIL.

This rearrangement joins TRBV7-3 to TRBJ2-1; D ambiguous. This CDR3 is 14 amino acids long. Looked up from germline, CDR1 is SGHTA and CDR2 is FQGTGA. Trimming cost V 5 bases and J 9 bases, with 17 bases left between them. In nucleotides, the CDR3 is TGTGCCAGCAGCCCCGATCCGGGCCCTCGTGAGCAGTTCTTC. Translating gives CASSPDPGPREQFF.

Only a few counts were recorded for this clonotype. The chain combines TRBV7-2 with TRBJ2-1; D uncertain. Germline assignment: CDR1 SGHTA and CDR2 FQGNSA. The V end was cut by 4 bases, the J end by 1 base, with 5 bases between. This CDR3 comprises 13 residues. The CDR3 region has the DNA TGTGCCAGCAGCTCCATTTCCTACAATGAGCAGTTCTTC. The encoded protein is CASSSISYNEQFF. Drawing the rest from reference TRBV7-2 and TRBJ2-1, the complete variable domain is GAGVSQSPSNKVTEKGKDVELRCDPISGHTALYWYRQSLGQGLEFLIYFQGNSAPDKSGLPSDRFSAERTGGSVSTLTIQRTQQEDSAVYLCASSSISYNEQFFGPGTRLTVL.

The chain recombines TRBV7-6 with TRBJ1-1, with 7 bases identical to TRBD1. The CDR3 length is 13 residues. CDR1 and CDR2 from the germline V gene are SGHVS and FNYEAQ. Trimming at V came to 5 bases and at J to 6 bases, leaving 6 bases not matched to a gene. CDR3 DNA sequence: TGTGCCAGCAGCGTAGACAGGGTAGCTGAAGCTTTCTTT. This translates into CASSVDRVAEAFF.

This chain's CDR3 is CASSPLEGVETQYF. In DNA, the CDR3 is TGTGCCAGCAGCCCCCTGGAGGGGGTAGAGACCCAGTACTTC. J is TRBJ2-5 and V is TRBV2; either TRBD1 or TRBD2 may supply D (6 bases each). V lost 6 bases, J lost 4 bases, and 15 bases lay in between. CDR1 is SNHLY and CDR2 is FYNNEI in the germline V gene. The length of the CDR3 is 14 residues. The full variable domain, in which reference TRBV2 and TRBJ2-5 provide the parts outside the CDR3, is EPEVTQTPSHQVTQMGQEVILRCVPISNHLYFYWYRQILGQKVEFLVSFYNNEISEKSEIFDDQFSVERPDGSNFTLKIRSTKLEDSAMYFCASSPLEGVETQYFGPGTRLLVL.